This record looks at one T cell receptor (beta chain) sequence and its context. Its antigen is still unknown. Profiled with immunoSEQ multiplex PCR; TCRdb holds only in-frame clones, not every one. Here the sample spans fewer than 300,000 clones, more than 85% being singletons. The data stem from a study of T cell responses to AZD1222 COVID-19 vaccine. Study-wide results and limits: Repertoire sampling happened only post peak T cell response. With two AZD1222 doses given, Spike-specific TCR breadth and depth both rose.

Germline assignment: CDR1 MGHRA and CDR2 YSYEKL. The CDR3 loop spans 16 amino acids. With 5 bases clipped from V and 7 bases from J, the junction kept 12 bases outside the gene matches. The chain combines TRBV4-1 with TRBJ2-1, with TRBD2 matching 9 bases. The receptor was derived from an adult in good health. Sequences were derived from peripheral blood, sampled on day 0 of AZD1222 vaccination. The CDR3 DNA is TGCGCCAGCAGCTCCTTGGTAGCGGGAGTTGGTAATGAGCAGTTCTTC. Its translation: CASSSLVAGVGNEQFF.